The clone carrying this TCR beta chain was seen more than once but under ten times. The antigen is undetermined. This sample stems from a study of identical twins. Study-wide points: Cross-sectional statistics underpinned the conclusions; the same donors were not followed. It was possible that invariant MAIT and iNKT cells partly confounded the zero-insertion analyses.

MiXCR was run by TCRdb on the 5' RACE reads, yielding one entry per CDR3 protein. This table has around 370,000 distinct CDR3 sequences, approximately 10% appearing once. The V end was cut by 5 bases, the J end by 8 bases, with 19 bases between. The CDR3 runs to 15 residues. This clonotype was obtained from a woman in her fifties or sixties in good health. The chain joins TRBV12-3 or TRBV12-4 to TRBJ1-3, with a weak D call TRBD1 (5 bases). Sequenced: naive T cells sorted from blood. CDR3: CASSRVSEEGHTIYF. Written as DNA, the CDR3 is TGTGCCAGCAGTCGAGTTTCCGAAGAGGGACACACCATATATTTT.